This TCR beta chain stems from a study of CD8+CD57+ T cells in acquired aplastic anemia. The overall study: Roughly 3.1 ug was the average amount of DNA from sorted CD4+ and CD8+ cells.

Profiles of TCR beta VDJ and CDR3 were generated from a genomic DNA template. TCRdb processed the reads anew with MiXCR; each CDR3 protein has one entry. This sample has about 180,000 distinct CDR3 sequences, with roughly 50% found just once. Whoever was chosen for sequencing had shown CD8+CD57+ cell expansion by flow cytometry. The V gene lost 1 base and the J gene lost 14 bases, with 24 bases spanning the gap. The CDR3 is made up of 16 amino acids. Germline V gives CDR1 LGHDT, CDR2 YNNKEL (reference sequence). The rearrangement links TRBV3-1 to TRBJ2-1; perhaps D is TRBD1 or TRBD2 (5 bases each). The clonotype comes from a human donor with aplastic anemia. What was sequenced was sorted CD4+, CD8+, or CD8+CD57+ T cells (not recorded which) from PBMCs. CDR3 in amino acids: CASSQAQPGPIRKEFF. The CDR3 nucleotides read TGTGCCAGCAGCCAAGCTCAGCCGGGACCCATAAGGAAGGAGTTCTTC.